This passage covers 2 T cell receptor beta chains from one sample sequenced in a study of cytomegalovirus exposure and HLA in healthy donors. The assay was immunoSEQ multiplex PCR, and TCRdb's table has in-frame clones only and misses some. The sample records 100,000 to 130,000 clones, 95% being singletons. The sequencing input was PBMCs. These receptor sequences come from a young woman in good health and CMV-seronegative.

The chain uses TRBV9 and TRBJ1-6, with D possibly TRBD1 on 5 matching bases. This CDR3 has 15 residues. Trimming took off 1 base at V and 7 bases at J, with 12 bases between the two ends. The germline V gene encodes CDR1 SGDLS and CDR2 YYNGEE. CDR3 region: CASSVSSGPNSPLHF. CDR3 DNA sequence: TGTGCCAGCAGCGTAAGTTCAGGGCCAAATTCACCCCTCCACTTT.

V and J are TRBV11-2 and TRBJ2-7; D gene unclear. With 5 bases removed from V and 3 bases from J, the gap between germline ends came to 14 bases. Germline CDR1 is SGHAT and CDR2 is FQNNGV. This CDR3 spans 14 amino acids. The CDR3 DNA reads TGTGCCAGCAGCCAGCTGGGCGTTGGCTACGAGCAGTACTTC. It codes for CASSQLGVGYEQYF.